This is a list of T cell receptor beta chains from one sample in a study of shared clonotypes between healthy human individuals. Generated by immunoSEQ multiplex PCR, the TCRdb table keeps only in-frame clones and is missing some. Altogether about 1.5 million clones are present, roughly 97% being singletons, with the ten largest covering about 1%. Sequences were obtained from naive CD4+ T cells sorted from blood. These receptors were taken from a man aged 30 to 45 in good health. CDR3s include the opening cysteine and the closing phenylalanine or tryptophan. The D gene is left open where the match is weak. Expanded clones are given a class, and other clones once, few, many or no size at all.

d_call: -
j_call: TRBJ2-2
clone_size: -
v_call: TRBV29-1
cdr3_aa: CSVFLQGELFF
cdr3_nt: TGCAGCGTTTTCCTCCAGGGGGAGCTGTTTTTT

d_call: -
j_call: TRBJ1-2
clone_size: -
v_call: TRBV19
cdr3_aa: CASSFQGSDGYTF
cdr3_nt: TGTGCCAGTAGTTTCCAGGGATCTGATGGCTACACCTTC

d_call: TRBD1
j_call: TRBJ1-2
clone_size: -
v_call: TRBV18
cdr3_aa: CASSPQTGTYGYTF
cdr3_nt: TGTGCCAGCTCACCGCAGACAGGGACCTATGGCTACACCTTC

d_call: -
j_call: TRBJ1-4
clone_size: -
v_call: TRBV25-1
cdr3_aa: CASRGRKLFF
cdr3_nt: TGTGCCAGCAGAGGGAGAAAACTGTTTTTT

d_call: TRBD1
j_call: TRBJ2-5
clone_size: -
v_call: TRBV2
cdr3_aa: CASSGTGLEVTQYF
cdr3_nt: TGTGCCAGCAGTGGGACAGGGCTTGAAGTGACCCAGTACTTC

d_call: TRBD2
j_call: TRBJ2-7
clone_size: -
v_call: TRBV27
cdr3_aa: CASSLGGYEQYF
cdr3_nt: TGTGCCAGCAGTCTCGGGGGGTACGAGCAGTACTTC

d_call: -
j_call: TRBJ2-2
clone_size: -
v_call: TRBV5-8
cdr3_aa: CASRDYKKNTGELFF
cdr3_nt: TGTGCCAGCAGGGACTACAAAAAGAACACCGGGGAGCTGTTTTTT

d_call: -
j_call: TRBJ2-3
clone_size: -
v_call: TRBV7-7
cdr3_aa: CASSPGGDTQYF
cdr3_nt: TGTGCCAGCAGCCCTGGAGGGGATACGCAGTATTTT

d_call: -
j_call: TRBJ2-5
clone_size: -
v_call: TRBV6-5
cdr3_aa: CASSYGASGQTQYF
cdr3_nt: TGTGCCAGCAGTTACGGGGCCTCGGGCCAGACCCAGTACTTC

d_call: -
j_call: TRBJ1-5
clone_size: -
v_call: TRBV6-1
cdr3_aa: CASSDRNNQPQHF
cdr3_nt: TGTGCCAGCTCAGACAGGAACAATCAGCCCCAGCATTTT

d_call: -
j_call: TRBJ2-2
clone_size: once
v_call: TRBV15
cdr3_aa: CATSRAPDSFTGELFF
cdr3_nt: TGTGCCACCAGCAGAGCTCCTGACTCCTTCACCGGGGAGCTGTTTTTT

d_call: -
j_call: TRBJ2-5
clone_size: -
v_call: TRBV29-1
cdr3_aa: CSVVVRGAAETQYF
cdr3_nt: TGCAGCGTCGTAGTCAGGGGGGCCGCAGAGACCCAGTACTTC

d_call: TRBD2
j_call: TRBJ2-1
clone_size: -
v_call: TRBV10-2
cdr3_aa: CASSEVAGPVYNEQFF
cdr3_nt: TGCGCCAGCAGTGAGGTAGCGGGACCCGTCTACAATGAGCAGTTCTTC

d_call: -
j_call: TRBJ2-2
clone_size: -
v_call: TRBV10-2
cdr3_aa: CASNTAVPAGELFF
cdr3_nt: TGCGCCAGCAATACGGCAGTGCCCGCCGGGGAGCTGTTTTTT

d_call: -
j_call: TRBJ2-7
clone_size: -
v_call: TRBV28
cdr3_aa: CASRRGGSGYEQYF
cdr3_nt: TGTGCCAGCAGGAGGGGGGGATCTGGCTACGAGCAGTACTTC

d_call: TRBD2
j_call: TRBJ2-1
clone_size: -
v_call: TRBV19
cdr3_aa: CASSNSGRQSYNEQFF
cdr3_nt: TGTGCCAGTAGTAATTCCGGGAGGCAATCCTACAATGAGCAGTTCTTC

d_call: TRBD2
j_call: TRBJ2-3
clone_size: -
v_call: TRBV5-1
cdr3_aa: CASSQLPGLASTDTQYF
cdr3_nt: TGCGCCAGCAGTCAGCTCCCGGGACTAGCGAGCACAGATACGCAGTATTTT

d_call: -
j_call: TRBJ2-7
clone_size: -
v_call: TRBV7-2
cdr3_aa: CASSLRASSSYEQYF
cdr3_nt: TGTGCCAGCAGCTTAAGGGCCTCGAGCTCCTACGAGCAGTACTTC

d_call: -
j_call: TRBJ2-1
clone_size: -
v_call: TRBV27
cdr3_aa: CASSSLDNEQFF
cdr3_nt: TGTGCCAGCAGTTCCCTCGACAATGAGCAGTTCTTC

d_call: -
j_call: TRBJ2-1
clone_size: -
v_call: TRBV9
cdr3_aa: CASSVSAQRVSNEQFF
cdr3_nt: TGTGCCAGCAGCGTATCCGCCCAGCGGGTTTCCAATGAGCAGTTCTTC

d_call: -
j_call: TRBJ2-7
clone_size: -
v_call: TRBV11-2
cdr3_aa: CASSLRPGVLSGDGYEQYF
cdr3_nt: TGTGCCAGCAGCTTACGTCCGGGGGTCCTCTCGGGGGACGGGTACGAGCAGTACTTC